The clone carrying this T cell receptor beta chain was found a few times. Its antigen remains unidentified. This specimen belongs to a study of beta chain features in type 1 diabetes. The wider study: All samples together contributed 85 million to 120 million sorted cells for examination.

Points from the study as a whole: Shortening that was moderate but significant affected the TCRB CDR3s of Type 1 diabetes patients in all four CD4+ subsets.

Since all of the isolated RNA was reverse transcribed, expressed TCRB transcripts were what got sequenced. An average of about 3.6 million reads was obtained for naive, central memory and regulatory T cell samples. Data came from immunoSEQ multiplex PCR; TCRdb stores just in-frame clones and leaves some out. The sample lists 200,000 to 250,000 clones, roughly 14% occurring once. The trim removed 1 base at V and 4 bases at J, leaving 6 bases unmatched. Germline V gives CDR1 SGHDT, CDR2 YYEEEE. There are 15 residues in the CDR3. The sample taken for sequencing was naive CD4+ T cells from blood. This sequence originates from a young man with type 1 diabetes. This rearrangement joins TRBV5-6 to TRBJ1-1, with 8 bases identical to TRBD1. CDR3 DNA: TGTGCCAGCAGCTTGACAGGGGGTGGAAGCACTGAAGCTTTCTTT. Amino acids: CASSLTGGGSTEAFF.